This TCR beta chain stems from a study of blood T cells in healthy people across ages. Study-wide points: The long-lived group displayed more naive CD4+ cells, plus higher diversity, than the aged donors did.

In its sample, this clonotype was seen a few times. Its antigen remains unknown. The CDR3 totals 16 residues. V shed 6 bases and J 2 bases; nucleotides not matched to a gene: 10. In germline, CDR1 is SGHKS, CDR2 YYEKEE (reference sequence). It was with a sample-barcoded 5' primer and a J-beta primer mix that a second PCR of about 6 to 11 cycles was run. Any given sample supplied a minimum of 2.5 million CDR3-containing paired-end reads. TCRdb analysed the 5' RACE reads with MiXCR anew, one entry per CDR3 protein. The sample has 650,000 to 800,000 distinct CDR3 sequences; under 55% are singletons. The source of this sequence is a man aged 55-75 years in good health. The chain couples TRBV5-5 to TRBJ2-5; 10 bases agree with TRBD1. Input material: blood. The CDR3 bases are TGTGCCAGCATCATCGGGGACAGGGGTCATCAAGAGACCCAGTACTTC. It encodes CASIIGDRGHQETQYF.